This T cell receptor (beta chain) was recovered during a study of blood T cell repertoires in COVID-19. TCRdb's table, derived via immunoSEQ multiplex PCR, lists solely in-frame clones and lacks some. The profile shows about 380,000 clones, 87% of them singletons. Clinical histories supplied by participants themselves formed the basis of cohort assignment. Two negative PCRs, clearance, or symptom resolution had been documented for recovered Cohort 3 donors. Trimming pared 1 base from V and 0 bases from J, leaving 7 bases between. This CDR3 is 15 amino acids long. Germline V gene sequence: CDR1 SEHNR, CDR2 FQNEAQ (reference sequence).

The V gene is TRBV7-9, the J gene TRBJ1-5, with TRBD1 as a possible D gene (5 bases). What was sequenced was PBMCs or T cells enriched from blood (not recorded which). This receptor was taken from a man aged 30 to 39 who had recovered from COVID-19. CDR3 nucleotides: TGTGCCAGCAGCTTAGACAGGAATAGCAATCAGCCCCAGCATTTT. Translation gives CASSLDRNSNQPQHF.